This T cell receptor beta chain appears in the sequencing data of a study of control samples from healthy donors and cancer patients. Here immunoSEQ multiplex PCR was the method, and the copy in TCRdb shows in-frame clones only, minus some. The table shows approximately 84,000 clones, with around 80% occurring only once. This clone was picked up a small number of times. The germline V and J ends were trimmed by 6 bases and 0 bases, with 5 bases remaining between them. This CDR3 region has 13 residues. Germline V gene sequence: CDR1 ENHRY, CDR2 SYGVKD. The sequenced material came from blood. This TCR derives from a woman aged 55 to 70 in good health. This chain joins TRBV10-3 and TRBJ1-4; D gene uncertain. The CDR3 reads CAISRATNEKLFF. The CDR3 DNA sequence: TGTGCCATCAGCCGAGCAACTAATGAAAAACTGTTTTTT.